This T cell receptor beta chain was profiled in a study of blood T cells in healthy people across ages. With regard to this clonotype: Its antigen is unknown.

Study findings and constraints: Among T cells, TCR beta diversity per million cells dropped roughly linearly as age rose.

Using a J-beta primer mix together with a sample-barcoded 5' primer, a second PCR was run for roughly 6 to 12 cycles. Each cDNA was tagged by a template-switch adaptor containing 12 random nucleotides. TCRdb redid the calling of the 5' RACE reads with MiXCR, one entry per CDR3 protein. There are about 620,000 distinct CDR3 sequences in the sample; roughly 21% occur only once, and 3% to 4% lies in the top ten. In terms of origin and age, donors were healthy Caucasian individuals from Russia aged about 6 to 90. The sequence was obtained from a man in his sixties or seventies in good health. The material sequenced was blood.

The CDR3 nucleotides are TGTGCCAGCAGCTCGGGACTAGCGGAGTCCAAAAACATTCAGTACTTC. Translated, it gives CASSSGLAESKNIQYF. The chain employs TRBV5-6 and TRBJ2-4; TRBD2 aligns across 11 bases. The CDR3 loop spans 16 amino acids. Trimming took 3 bases from V and 2 from J; bases not matched to a gene: 4. Germline assignment: CDR1 SGHDT and CDR2 YYEEEE.